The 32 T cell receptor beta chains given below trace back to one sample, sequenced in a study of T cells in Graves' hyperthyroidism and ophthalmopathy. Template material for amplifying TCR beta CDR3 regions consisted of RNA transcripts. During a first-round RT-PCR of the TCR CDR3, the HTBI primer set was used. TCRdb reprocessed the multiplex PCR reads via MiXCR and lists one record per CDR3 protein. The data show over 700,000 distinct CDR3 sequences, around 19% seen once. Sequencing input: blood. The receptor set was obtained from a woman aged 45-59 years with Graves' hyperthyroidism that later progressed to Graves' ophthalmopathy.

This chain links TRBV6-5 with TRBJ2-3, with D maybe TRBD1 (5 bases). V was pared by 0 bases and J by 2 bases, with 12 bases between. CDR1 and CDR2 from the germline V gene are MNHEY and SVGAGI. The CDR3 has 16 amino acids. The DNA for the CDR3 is TGTGCCAGCAGTTACTCGGGGCACCGGGCCACAGATACGCAGTATTTT. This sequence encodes CASSYSGHRATDTQYF.

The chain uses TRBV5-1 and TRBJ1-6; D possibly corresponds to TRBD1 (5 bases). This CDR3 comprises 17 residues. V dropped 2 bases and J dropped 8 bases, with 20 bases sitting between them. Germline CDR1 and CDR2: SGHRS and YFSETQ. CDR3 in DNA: TGCGCCAGCAGCTTAGGGACCCGCCACTCCGGGGATTCACCCCTCCACTTT. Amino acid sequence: CASSLGTRHSGDSPLHF.

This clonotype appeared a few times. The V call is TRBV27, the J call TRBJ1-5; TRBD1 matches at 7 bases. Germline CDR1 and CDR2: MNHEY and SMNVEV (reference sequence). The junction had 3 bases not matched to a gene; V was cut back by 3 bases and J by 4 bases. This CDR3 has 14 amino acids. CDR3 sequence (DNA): TGTGCCAGCAGTTTCGGACAGGCAAATCAGCCCCAGCATTTT. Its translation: CASSFGQANQPQHF.

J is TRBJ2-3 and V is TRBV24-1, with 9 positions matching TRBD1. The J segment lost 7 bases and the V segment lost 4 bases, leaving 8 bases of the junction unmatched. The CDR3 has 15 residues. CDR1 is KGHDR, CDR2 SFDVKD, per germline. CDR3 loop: CATSDRTGVGNTQYF. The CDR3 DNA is TGTGCCACCAGTGACAGGACAGGGGTAGGAAATACGCAGTATTTT.

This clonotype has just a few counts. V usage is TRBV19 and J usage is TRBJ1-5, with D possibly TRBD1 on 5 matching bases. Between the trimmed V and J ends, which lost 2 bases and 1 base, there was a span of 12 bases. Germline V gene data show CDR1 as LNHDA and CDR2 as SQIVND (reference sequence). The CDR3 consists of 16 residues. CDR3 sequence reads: CASSIFQGLSNQPQHF. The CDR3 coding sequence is TGTGCCAGTAGTATATTTCAGGGCTTGAGCAATCAGCCCCAGCATTTT.

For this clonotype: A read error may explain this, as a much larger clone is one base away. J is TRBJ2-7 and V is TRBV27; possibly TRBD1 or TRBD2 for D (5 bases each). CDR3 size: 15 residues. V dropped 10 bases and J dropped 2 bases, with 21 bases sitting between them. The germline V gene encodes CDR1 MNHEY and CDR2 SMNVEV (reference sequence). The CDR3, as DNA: TGTGCCACCAGGGCTTGGGACGGATCGACCTACGAGCAGTACTTC. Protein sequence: CATRAWDGSTYEQYF.

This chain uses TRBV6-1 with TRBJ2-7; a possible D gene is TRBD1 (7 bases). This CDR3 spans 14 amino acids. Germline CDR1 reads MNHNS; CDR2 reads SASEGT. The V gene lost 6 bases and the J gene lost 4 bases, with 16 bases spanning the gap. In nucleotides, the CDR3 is TGTGCCAGCAGCACCGACAGGGAGGCGTACGAGCAGTACTTC. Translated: CASSTDREAYEQYF.

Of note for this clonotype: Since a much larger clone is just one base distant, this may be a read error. The CDR3 reads CASSQDIVNRPQHF. In DNA, the CDR3 is TGTGCCAGCAGCCAAGACATCGTTAATCGGCCCCAGCATTTT. The chain combines TRBV3-1 with TRBJ1-5; D ambiguous. The CDR3 runs 14 residues. Germline CDR1 and CDR2: LGHDT and YNNKEL (reference sequence).

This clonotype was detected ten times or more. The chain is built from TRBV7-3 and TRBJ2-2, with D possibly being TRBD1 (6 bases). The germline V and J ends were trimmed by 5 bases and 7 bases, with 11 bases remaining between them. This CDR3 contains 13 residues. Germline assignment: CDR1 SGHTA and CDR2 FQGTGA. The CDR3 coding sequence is TGTGCCAGCAGCCACAGGGAGTTCGGGGAGCTGTTTTTT. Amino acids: CASSHREFGELFF.

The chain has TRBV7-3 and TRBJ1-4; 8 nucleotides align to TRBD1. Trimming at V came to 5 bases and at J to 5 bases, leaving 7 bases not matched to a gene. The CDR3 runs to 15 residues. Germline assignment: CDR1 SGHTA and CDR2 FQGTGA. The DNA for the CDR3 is TGTGCCAGCAGCCCATCAGGGGGCCTAAATGAAAAACTGTTTTTT. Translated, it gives CASSPSGGLNEKLFF.

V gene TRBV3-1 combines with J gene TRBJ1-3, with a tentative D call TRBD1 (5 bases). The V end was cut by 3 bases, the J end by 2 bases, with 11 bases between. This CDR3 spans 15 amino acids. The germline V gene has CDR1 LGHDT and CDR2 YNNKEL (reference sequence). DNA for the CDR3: TGTGCCAGCAGCCAGGGAGGGGTAACTGGAAACACCATATATTTT. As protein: CASSQGGVTGNTIYF.

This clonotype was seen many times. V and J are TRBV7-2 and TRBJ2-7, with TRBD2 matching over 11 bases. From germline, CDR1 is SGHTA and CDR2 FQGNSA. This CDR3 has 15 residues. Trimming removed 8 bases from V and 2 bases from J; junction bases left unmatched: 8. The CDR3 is CASAQGLAVAYEQYF. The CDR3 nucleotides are TGTGCCAGCGCCCAGGGACTAGCGGTGGCCTACGAGCAGTACTTC.

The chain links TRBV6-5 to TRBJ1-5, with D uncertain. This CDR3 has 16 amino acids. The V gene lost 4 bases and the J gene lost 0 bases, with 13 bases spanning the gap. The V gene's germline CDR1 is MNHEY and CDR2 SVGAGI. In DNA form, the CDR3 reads TGTGCCAGCAGTTCACACCCCCGGGGTAGCAATCAGCCCCAGCATTTT. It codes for CASSSHPRGSNQPQHF.

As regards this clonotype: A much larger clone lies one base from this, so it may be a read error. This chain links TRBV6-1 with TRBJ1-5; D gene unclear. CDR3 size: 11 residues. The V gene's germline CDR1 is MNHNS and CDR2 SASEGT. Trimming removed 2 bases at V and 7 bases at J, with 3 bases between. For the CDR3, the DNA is TGTGCCAGCAGTGAAAGGCAGCCCCAGCATTTT. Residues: CASSERQPQHF.

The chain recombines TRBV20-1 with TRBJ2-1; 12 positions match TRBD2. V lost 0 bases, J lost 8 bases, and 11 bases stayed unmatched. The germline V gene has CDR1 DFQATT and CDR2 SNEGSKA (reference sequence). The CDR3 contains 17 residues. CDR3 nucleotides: TGCAGTGCTAGAGATTCTCGACTAGCGGGGGTACTGGATGAGCAGTTCTTC. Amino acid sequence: CSARDSRLAGVLDEQFF.

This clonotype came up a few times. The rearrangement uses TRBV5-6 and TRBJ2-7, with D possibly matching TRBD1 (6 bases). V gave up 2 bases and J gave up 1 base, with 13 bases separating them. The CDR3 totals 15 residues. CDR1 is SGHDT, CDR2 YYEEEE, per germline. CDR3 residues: CASSFARGISYEQYF. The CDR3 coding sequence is TGTGCCAGCAGCTTTGCCAGGGGTATATCCTACGAGCAGTACTTC. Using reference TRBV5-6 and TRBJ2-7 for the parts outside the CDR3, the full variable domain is DAGVTQSPTHLIKTRGQQVTLRCSPKSGHDTVSWYQQALGQGPQFIFQYYEEEERQRGNFPDRFSGHQFPNYSSELNVNALLLGDSALYLCASSFARGISYEQYFGPGTRLTVT.

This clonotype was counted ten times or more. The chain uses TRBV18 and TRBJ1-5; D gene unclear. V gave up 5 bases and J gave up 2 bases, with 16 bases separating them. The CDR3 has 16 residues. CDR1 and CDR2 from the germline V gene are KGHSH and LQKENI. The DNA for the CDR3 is TGTGCCAGCTCAGCTAGGTCCTTAGGAGGCAATCAGCCCCAGCATTTT. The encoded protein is CASSARSLGGNQPQHF.

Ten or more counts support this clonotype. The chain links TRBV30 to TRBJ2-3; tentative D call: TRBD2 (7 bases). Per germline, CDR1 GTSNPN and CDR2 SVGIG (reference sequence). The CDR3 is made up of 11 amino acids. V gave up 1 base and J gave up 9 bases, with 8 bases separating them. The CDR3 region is CAWSGGGTQYF. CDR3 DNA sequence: TGTGCCTGGAGTGGGGGGGGCACGCAGTATTTT.

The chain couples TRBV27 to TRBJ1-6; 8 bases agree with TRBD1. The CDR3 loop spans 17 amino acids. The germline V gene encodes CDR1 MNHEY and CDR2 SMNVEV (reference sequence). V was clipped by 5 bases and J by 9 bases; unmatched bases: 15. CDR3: CASSPSQGADLGSPLHF. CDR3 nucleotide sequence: TGTGCCAGCAGTCCTTCCCAGGGGGCCGACTTAGGTTCACCCCTCCACTTT.

The CDR3 bases are TGCGCCAGCAGCCAAACCGCCGCTCAGCGGTACACTGAAGCTTTCTTT. Protein product: CASSQTAAQRYTEAFF. The chain is built from TRBV4-1 and TRBJ1-1; D is ambiguous. V was clipped by 2 bases and J by 3 bases, with 16 bases between them. CDR1 MGHRA and CDR2 YSYEKL come from the germline V gene. CDR3 length: 16 residues.

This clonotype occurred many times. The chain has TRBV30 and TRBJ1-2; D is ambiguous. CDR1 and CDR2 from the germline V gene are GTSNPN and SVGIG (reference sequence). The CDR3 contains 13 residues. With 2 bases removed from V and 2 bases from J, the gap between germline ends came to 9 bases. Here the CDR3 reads CAWSFDKNYGYTF. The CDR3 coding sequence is TGTGCCTGGAGTTTCGACAAGAACTATGGCTACACCTTC.

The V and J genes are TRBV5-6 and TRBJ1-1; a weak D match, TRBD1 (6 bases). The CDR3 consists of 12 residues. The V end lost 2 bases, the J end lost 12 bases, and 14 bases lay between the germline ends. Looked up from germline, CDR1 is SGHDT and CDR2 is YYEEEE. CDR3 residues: CASSLTGSSTFF. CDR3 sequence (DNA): TGTGCCAGCAGCTTAACAGGGTCTTCGACTTTCTTT.

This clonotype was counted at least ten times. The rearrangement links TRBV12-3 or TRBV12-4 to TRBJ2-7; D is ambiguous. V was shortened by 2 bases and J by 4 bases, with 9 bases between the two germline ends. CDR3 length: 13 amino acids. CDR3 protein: CASSLSWSYEQYF. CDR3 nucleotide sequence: TGTGCCAGCAGTTTATCATGGTCTTACGAGCAGTACTTC.

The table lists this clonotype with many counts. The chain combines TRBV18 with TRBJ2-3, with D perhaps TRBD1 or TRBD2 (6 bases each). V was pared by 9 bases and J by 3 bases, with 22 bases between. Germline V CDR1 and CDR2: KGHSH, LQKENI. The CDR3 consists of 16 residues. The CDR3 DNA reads TGTGCCAGTCCACCGGCCACTCGGGGGCCAACAGATACGCAGTATTTT. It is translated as CASPPATRGPTDTQYF.

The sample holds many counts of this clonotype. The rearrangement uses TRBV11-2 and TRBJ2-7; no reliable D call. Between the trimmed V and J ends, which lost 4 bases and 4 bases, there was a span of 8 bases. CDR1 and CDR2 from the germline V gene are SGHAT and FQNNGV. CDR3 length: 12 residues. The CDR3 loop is CASSSVYYEQYF. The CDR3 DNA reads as TGTGCCAGCAGCTCGGTTTATTACGAGCAGTACTTC. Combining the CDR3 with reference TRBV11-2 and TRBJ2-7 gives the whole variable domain EAGVAQSPRYKIIEKRQSVAFWCNPISGHATLYWYQQILGQGPKLLIQFQNNGVVDDSQLPKDRFSAERLKGVDSTLKIQPAKLEDSAVYLCASSSVYYEQYFGPGTRLTVT.

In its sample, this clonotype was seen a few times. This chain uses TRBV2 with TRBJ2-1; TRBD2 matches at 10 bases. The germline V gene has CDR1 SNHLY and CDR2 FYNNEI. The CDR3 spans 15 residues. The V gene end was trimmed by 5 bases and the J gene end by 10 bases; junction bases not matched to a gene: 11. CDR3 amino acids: CASSQGLAAWREQFF. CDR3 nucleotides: TGTGCCAGCAGTCAAGGACTAGCGGCGTGGCGGGAGCAGTTCTTC. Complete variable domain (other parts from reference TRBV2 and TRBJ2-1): EPEVTQTPSHQVTQMGQEVILRCVPISNHLYFYWYRQILGQKVEFLVSFYNNEISEKSEIFDDQFSVERPDGSNFTLKIRSTKLEDSAMYFCASSQGLAAWREQFFGPGTRLTVL.

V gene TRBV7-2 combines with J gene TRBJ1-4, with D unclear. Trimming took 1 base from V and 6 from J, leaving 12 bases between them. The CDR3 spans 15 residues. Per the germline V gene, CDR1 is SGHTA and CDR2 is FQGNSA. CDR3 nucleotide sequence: TGTGCCAGCAGCTTAGGGCCGGCCGGGGATGAAAAACTGTTTTTT. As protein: CASSLGPAGDEKLFF.

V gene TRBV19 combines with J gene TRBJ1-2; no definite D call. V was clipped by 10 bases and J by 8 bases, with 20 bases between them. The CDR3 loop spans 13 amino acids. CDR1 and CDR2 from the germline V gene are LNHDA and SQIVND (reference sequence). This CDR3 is CAIASEGSWGYTF. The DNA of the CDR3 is TGTGCCATCGCATCGGAGGGATCGTGGGGCTACACCTTC. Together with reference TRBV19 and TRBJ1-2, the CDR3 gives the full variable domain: DGGITQSPKYLFRKEGQNVTLSCEQNLNHDAMYWYRQDPGQGLRLIYYSQIVNDFQKGDIAEGYSVSREKKESFPLTVTSAQKNPTAFYLCAIASEGSWGYTFGSGTRLTVV.

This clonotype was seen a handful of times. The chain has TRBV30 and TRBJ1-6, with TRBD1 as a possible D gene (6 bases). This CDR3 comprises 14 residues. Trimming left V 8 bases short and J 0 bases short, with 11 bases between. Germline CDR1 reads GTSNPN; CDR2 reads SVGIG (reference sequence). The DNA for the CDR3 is TGTGCCAGCGACAGGAGCTCCTATAATTCACCCCTCCACTTT. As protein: CASDRSSYNSPLHF. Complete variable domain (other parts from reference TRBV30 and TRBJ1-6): SQTIHQWPATLVQPVGSPLSLECTVEGTSNPNLYWYRQAAGRGLQLLFYSVGIGQISSEVPQNLSASRPQDRQFILSSKKLLLSDSGFYLCASDRSSYNSPLHFGNGTRLTVT.

The CDR3 region has the DNA TGTGCCAGCAGTGCGGGGACAGGGTTCGGGAACACTGAAGCTTTCTTT. Translation: CASSAGTGFGNTEAFF. The rearrangement links TRBV27 to TRBJ1-1; 9 bases match TRBD1. The CDR3 has 16 residues. J gave up 1 base and V 5 bases, and 8 bases lay outside the gene matches. From germline, CDR1 is MNHEY and CDR2 SMNVEV (reference sequence).

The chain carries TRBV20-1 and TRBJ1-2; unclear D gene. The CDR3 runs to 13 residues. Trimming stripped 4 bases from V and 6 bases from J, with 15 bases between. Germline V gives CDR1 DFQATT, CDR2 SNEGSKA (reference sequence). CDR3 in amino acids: CSAIVLPRDGYTF. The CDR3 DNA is TGCAGTGCTATAGTACTCCCTAGGGATGGCTACACCTTC.

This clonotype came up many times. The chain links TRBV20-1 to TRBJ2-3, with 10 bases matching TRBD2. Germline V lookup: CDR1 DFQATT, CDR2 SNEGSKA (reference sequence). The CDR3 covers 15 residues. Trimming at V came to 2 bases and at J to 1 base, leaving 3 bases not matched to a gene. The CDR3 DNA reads TGCAGTGCTAGACTAGCGGGAGACCGCACAGATACGCAGTATTTT. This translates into CSARLAGDRTDTQYF.